These 19 T cell receptor beta chains originate from one sample sequenced in a study of blood T cell repertoires in COVID-19. Libraries were prepared by immunoSEQ multiplex PCR; TCRdb keeps only in-frame clonotypes and omits some of them. This sample yields 200,000 to 250,000 clones, of which approximately 82% are seen a single time; approximately 16% belongs to the top ten. Sequencing was carried out using PBMCs or T cells enriched from blood (not recorded which). These receptors came from a man between 35 and 55 years old who had recovered from COVID-19.

This sequence joins TRBV19 and TRBJ1-1, with 7 bases aligning to TRBD1. The CDR3 extends over 13 amino acids. Germline lookup yields CDR1 LNHDA and CDR2 SQIVND (reference sequence). V lost 6 bases and J lost 3; bases outside the gene matches: 4. CDR3 in DNA: TGTGCCAGTAGACTCAGGGGGGACACTGAAGCTTTCTTT. Translation gives CASRLRGDTEAFF. Full variable domain (remainder filled in from reference TRBV19 and TRBJ1-1): DGGITQSPKYLFRKEGQNVTLSCEQNLNHDAMYWYRQDPGQGLRLIYYSQIVNDFQKGDIAEGYSVSREKKESFPLTVTSAQKNPTAFYLCASRLRGDTEAFFGQGTRLTVV.

This clone occurred once. CDR3 sequence: CASSQVMQGRYTF. DNA of the CDR3: TGTGCCAGCAGCCAAGTAATGCAGGGCCGCTACACCTTC. The rearrangement links TRBV14 to TRBJ1-2; D perhaps matches TRBD1 (5 bases). The CDR3 consists of 13 residues. V lost 1 base and J 9 bases, leaving 12 bases between the germline ends. Looked up from germline, CDR1 is SGHDN and CDR2 is FVKESK.

The chain uses TRBV30 and TRBJ2-7, with 7 bases identical to TRBD1. J was trimmed by 3 bases and V by 4 bases; bases with no gene match: 6. The CDR3 covers 13 residues. The germline CDR1 and CDR2 sequences are GTSNPN and SVGIG (reference sequence). The CDR3 nucleotides read TGTGCCTGGAATAGGGGGCGCGGCTACGAGCAGTACTTC. This codes for CAWNRGRGYEQYF. The complete variable domain, with remaining parts taken from reference TRBV30 and TRBJ2-7, reads SQTIHQWPATLVQPVGSPLSLECTVEGTSNPNLYWYRQAAGRGLQLLFYSVGIGQISSEVPQNLSASRPQDRQFILSSKKLLLSDSGFYLCAWNRGRGYEQYFGPGTRLTVT.

The rearrangement joins TRBV28 to TRBJ2-5; TRBD1 aligns across 9 bases. Germline V CDR1 and CDR2: MDHEN, SYDVKM. CDR3 length equals 14 residues. V shed 6 bases, J shed 6 bases, and the junction held 8 bases outside the gene matches. The CDR3 coding sequence is TGTGCCAGCAGGGCGGGGACAGGGATGAAGACCCAGTACTTC. It codes for CASRAGTGMKTQYF.

The gene calls are TRBV3-1 (or the pseudogene TRBV3-2) and TRBJ1-5, with no clear D. There are 13 residues in the CDR3. Trimming stripped 1 base from V and 6 bases from J, with 7 bases between. Germline loops: CDR1 LGHDT, CDR2 YNNKEL (reference sequence). For the CDR3, the DNA is TGTGCCAGCAGCCAAGGTGAGGGTCAGCCCCAGCATTTT. As protein: CASSQGEGQPQHF.

This rearrangement joins TRBV11-2 to TRBJ1-4; D perhaps matches TRBD1 (5 bases). V was shortened by 5 bases and J by 8 bases, with 18 bases between the two germline ends. Germline V gives CDR1 SGHAT, CDR2 FQNNGV. This CDR3 is built from 15 residues. Written as DNA, the CDR3 is TGTGCCAGCAGCGATCGACGCGGGGACTCGGAAAAACTGTTTTTT. This gives the protein CASSDRRGDSEKLFF. Combining the CDR3 with reference TRBV11-2 and TRBJ1-4 gives the whole variable domain EAGVAQSPRYKIIEKRQSVAFWCNPISGHATLYWYQQILGQGPKLLIQFQNNGVVDDSQLPKDRFSAERLKGVDSTLKIQPAKLEDSAVYLCASSDRRGDSEKLFFGSGTQLSVL.

The rearrangement links TRBV29-1 to TRBJ1-5; D is unresolved. The CDR3 extends over 14 amino acids. V was trimmed by 7 bases and J by 2 bases, leaving 15 bases between them. In germline, CDR1 is SQVTM, CDR2 ANQGSEA. CDR3 in amino acids: CSGDDPRGNQPQHF. For the CDR3, the DNA is TGCAGCGGTGACGATCCACGAGGCAATCAGCCCCAGCATTTT.

The chain links TRBV4-1 to TRBJ2-3, with D possibly being TRBD2 (5 bases). The CDR3 is made up of 14 amino acids. Germline CDR1 MGHRA, CDR2 YSYEKL. Trimming cost V 6 bases and J 6 bases, with 16 bases left between them. CDR3 coding DNA: TGCGCCAGCAGACAGACTAAAACTCTTGATACGCAGTATTTT. It yields the protein CASRQTKTLDTQYF.

In the case of this clone: Distinct nucleotide sequences in the sample also encode this CDR3. The chain links TRBV28 to TRBJ2-1, with unresolved D. The CDR3 sequence is 12 residues long. Germline V gene sequence: CDR1 MDHEN, CDR2 SYDVKM. V lost 6 bases and J 4 bases, leaving 7 bases between the germline ends. CDR3 nucleotide sequence: TGTGCCAGCAGCGGAGCTTACAATGAGCAGTTCTTC. Translated, it gives CASSGAYNEQFF.

This chain links TRBV9 with TRBJ2-7; 9 bases match TRBD1. This CDR3 is built from 15 residues. Per germline, CDR1 SGDLS and CDR2 YYNGEE. The V gene end was trimmed by 3 bases and the J gene end by 2 bases; junction bases not matched to a gene: 6. The CDR3 loop reads CASSEAGTGTYEQYF. The CDR3 DNA sequence: TGTGCCAGCAGCGAAGCCGGGACAGGGACCTACGAGCAGTACTTC. Complete variable domain (other parts from reference TRBV9 and TRBJ2-7): DSGVTQTPKHLITATGQRVTLRCSPRSGDLSVYWYQQSLDQGLQFLIQYYNGEERAKGNILERFSAQQFPDLHSELNLSSLELGDSALYFCASSEAGTGTYEQYFGPGTRLTVT.

The CDR3 bases are TGTGCCAGCAGTTTGGCCGGGACAGGGGGCAGGGGGACCCAGCATTTT. Translating gives CASSLAGTGGRGTQHF. The chain carries TRBV28 and TRBJ1-5; TRBD1 agrees at 12 bases. The CDR3 spans 16 residues. Germline V gene sequence: CDR1 MDHEN, CDR2 SYDVKM. The junction had 11 bases not matched to a gene; V was cut back by 3 bases and J by 11 bases. The whole variable domain, filled in from reference TRBV28 and TRBJ1-5, reads DVKVTQSSRYLVKRTGEKVFLECVQDMDHENMFWYRQDPGLGLRLIYFSYDVKMKEKGDIPEGYSVSREKKERFSLILESASTNQTSMYLCASSLAGTGGRGTQHFGDGTRLSIL.

The rearrangement links TRBV28 to TRBJ1-2, with D tentatively TRBD1 (5 bases). CDR3 size: 13 residues. V shed 3 bases and J shed 6 bases, with 11 bases lying between them. The V gene's germline CDR1 is MDHEN and CDR2 SYDVKM. The CDR3: CASSFARVDGYTF. For the CDR3, the DNA is TGTGCCAGCAGTTTCGCCAGGGTGGATGGCTACACCTTC.

The V call is TRBV4-1, the J call TRBJ1-5; 8 bases agree with TRBD1. The CDR3 length is 17 residues. Germline V gene data show CDR1 as MGHRA and CDR2 as YSYEKL. With V trimmed by 3 bases and J by 6 bases, 13 bases remained unmatched. Written as DNA, the CDR3 is TGCGCCAGCAGCCAGACGATCGTCAGGGGGCTTGGTCAGCCCCAGCATTTT. Translating gives CASSQTIVRGLGQPQHF.

V is TRBV27 and J is TRBJ2-5; 7 bases are a match to TRBD1. The germline V gene has CDR1 MNHEY and CDR2 SMNVEV (reference sequence). CDR3 length equals 14 residues. Germline trimming cut 2 bases from V and 5 bases from J; bases unmatched to any gene: 5. DNA for the CDR3: TGTGCCAGCAGTTTAGCTGGGACAGCCGAGACCCAGTACTTC. Protein sequence: CASSLAGTAETQYF.

The chain couples TRBV29-1 to TRBJ2-1; TRBD2 aligns across 8 bases. Looked up from germline, CDR1 is SQVTM and CDR2 is ANQGSEA. The CDR3 is 15 residues long. V lost 5 bases and J lost 3; bases outside the gene matches: 9. In DNA form, the CDR3 reads TGCAGCGTTTCGGCAGGCGGGGGGTACTACAATGAGCAGTTCTTC. Encoded protein: CSVSAGGGYYNEQFF.

The chain is built from TRBV19 and TRBJ2-5; no clear D. The CDR3 is 15 amino acids. Germline loops: CDR1 LNHDA, CDR2 SQIVND (reference sequence). The germline V and J ends were trimmed by 5 bases and 4 bases, with 17 bases remaining between them. CDR3 nucleotides: TGTGCCAGTAGTGTTACTCCGACTGGCGTAGAGACCCAGTACTTC. The encoded protein is CASSVTPTGVETQYF.

The rearrangement joins TRBV27 to TRBJ2-2, with D possibly matching TRBD2 (5 bases). V was pared by 3 bases and J by 4 bases, with 9 bases between. The CDR3 has 14 amino acids. Germline V gene data show CDR1 as MNHEY and CDR2 as SMNVEV (reference sequence). CDR3 loop: CASSFDYGTGELFF. In DNA form, the CDR3 reads TGTGCCAGCAGTTTCGACTACGGCACCGGGGAGCTGTTTTTT.

The V gene is TRBV7-6, the J gene TRBJ2-5; 7 bases line up with TRBD2. Germline CDR1 reads SGHVS; CDR2 reads FNYEAQ. With V trimmed by 1 base and J by 10 bases, 12 bases remained unmatched. The CDR3 loop spans 15 amino acids. CDR3 in DNA: TGTGCCAGCAGCTTAGATAGCGGGTCTACGTCTGACCAGTACTTC. Translating it yields CASSLDSGSTSDQYF. Full variable domain (missing parts from reference TRBV7-6 and TRBJ2-5): GAGVSQSPRYKVTKRGQDVALRCDPISGHVSLYWYRQALGQGPEFLTYFNYEAQQDKSGLPNDRFSAERPEGSISTLTIQRTEQRDSAMYRCASSLDSGSTSDQYFGPGTRLLVL.

V usage is TRBV6-2 or TRBV6-3 and J usage is TRBJ1-1; D gene unclear. This CDR3 is built from 11 residues. The ends were cut back, 6 bases at V and 8 bases at J, with 10 bases in the middle. The germline gives CDR1 MNHEY, CDR2 SVGEGT. The DNA for the CDR3 is TGTGCCAGCAGCATCGCGGAGGAAGCTTTCTTT. Translated, it gives CASSIAEEAFF.